These T cell receptor beta chains were read from a single sample in a study of persistence of HIV-infected CD4 T cells. No antigen has been identified for these receptors. Data came from immunoSEQ multiplex PCR; TCRdb stores just in-frame clones and leaves some out. The repertoire consists of 35,000 to 50,000 clones, with more than 80% occurring once and the leading ten covering approximately 0.97%. Sample: CD4+ T cells sorted from PBMCs after approximately 19-hour stimulation, taken from a patient who received antiretroviral therapy. The receptors originated from an adult man with HIV who was CMV-seropositive. CDR3s include the opening cysteine and the closing phenylalanine or tryptophan. D genes are given only for firm matches. The size field is filled for only some rows; it gives once, few, many or a size class.

-	TRBV19	TRBD1	TRBJ1-2	TGTGCCAGTAGTATAGATTCGGGACAGACTTATGGCTACACCTTC	CASSIDSGQTYGYTF
-	TRBV6-4	-	TRBJ1-1	TGTGCCAGCAGTGACAGGGGGGAAGCTTTCTTT	CASSDRGEAFF
few	TRBV19	-	TRBJ2-1	TGTGCCAGTAAGTCGCAAACAGGGAAAAATGAGCAGTTCTTC	CASKSQTGKNEQFF
-	TRBV28	-	TRBJ1-5	TGTGCCAGCAGTCTCCCCTCAGGAGGGGCGAGGAATCAGCCCCAGCATTTT	CASSLPSGGARNQPQHF
-	TRBV4-1	-	TRBJ2-3	TGCGCCAGCAGCCAAGATGGGGGGGGCGCTTTTGAAGTACCAGATACGCAGTATTTT	CASSQDGGGAFEVPDTQYF
-	TRBV19	TRBD1	TRBJ1-1	TGTGCCAGTAGTACCCCAGCCGGGACAGTCACTGAAGCTTTCTTT	CASSTPAGTVTEAFF
-	TRBV28	-	TRBJ1-2	TGTGCCAGCTCCTTGTCCGGGCCAAACGCCGCACACTTC	CASSLSGPNAAHF
-	TRBV5-5	-	TRBJ1-5	TGTGCCAGCAGCTTGGTATGGGAAGTAGGGAATCAGCCCCAGCATTTT	CASSLVWEVGNQPQHF
-	TRBV14	TRBD1	TRBJ2-6	TGTGCCAGCAGCCAAGAGCAGGGGGTGGTCAACGTCCTGACTTTC	CASSQEQGVVNVLTF
-	TRBV11-2	-	TRBJ1-1	TGTGCCAGCAGCTTACTTCCCGTCGGGGTCACTGAAGCTTTCTTT	CASSLLPVGVTEAFF
-	TRBV7-3	TRBD1	TRBJ2-3	TGTGCCAGCAGCTTACAGGGGGCCCTTAGCACAGATACGCAGTATTTT	CASSLQGALSTDTQYF
-	TRBV19	-	TRBJ1-5	TGTGCCAGTAGGAGGGGGGGGGACGGTACCAATCAGCCCCAGCATTTT	CASRRGGDGTNQPQHF
-	TRBV20-1	-	TRBJ1-5	TGCAGTGCTAGTAAGGGGAATCAGCCCCAGCATTTT	CSASKGNQPQHF
-	TRBV7-2	-	TRBJ1-5	TGTGCCAGCAGCGCGCCGGGGGGGCCGGTTGGCAATCAGCCCCAGCATTTT	CASSAPGGPVGNQPQHF
-	TRBV7-6	-	TRBJ1-2	TGTGCCAGCAGCTTGACAGGAGTGGAAGGCTACACCTTC	CASSLTGVEGYTF
-	TRBV28	-	TRBJ1-1	TGTGCCAGCAGTTTAAGGGGAGCGGGCACTAAAGCTTTCTTT	CASSLRGAGTKAFF
-	TRBV18	-	TRBJ2-1	TGTGCCAGCTCACCACCTGGGGGGAATATGGGCAACAATGAGCAGTTCTTC	CASSPPGGNMGNNEQFF
-	TRBV28	TRBD1	TRBJ1-5	TGTGCCAGCAGTAGTGTCAGGGGGACTAAGCCCCAGCATTTT	CASSSVRGTKPQHF
-	TRBV27	-	TRBJ1-6	TGTGCCAGCAGTCCCCGCCGCGGGGGGGGTTCACCTCTCCACTTT	CASSPRRGGGSPLHF
-	TRBV2	TRBD2	TRBJ2-2	TGTGCCAGCAGTGAATTTGCGGGGGGAATCGGGGAGCTGTTTTTT	CASSEFAGGIGELFF
few	TRBV10-1	-	TRBJ1-6	TGCGCCAGCAGTGGGGCTATCGGATCACCCCTCCACTTT	CASSGAIGSPLHF
-	TRBV28	-	TRBJ2-5	TGTGCCAGCAGTTTTTGGGGGGGCGGTCAGGCCCAGTACTTC	CASSFWGGGQAQYF
-	TRBV4-1	TRBD2	TRBJ2-2	TGCGCCAGCAGCCTACTAGCGGGCTCGAACACCGGGGAGCTGTTTTTT	CASSLLAGSNTGELFF
-	TRBV20-1	-	TRBJ1-2	TGCAGTGCTAGTGGCCCGGGAAACGGCTACACCTTC	CSASGPGNGYTF
-	TRBV2	TRBD1	TRBJ1-1	TGTGCCAGCAGGGGACAGGAGAACACTGAAGCTTTCTTT	CASRGQENTEAFF
-	TRBV19	TRBD1	TRBJ2-6	TGTGCCAGTAGTCCTGGGACAGGGTACTCTGGGGCCAACGTCCTGACTTTC	CASSPGTGYSGANVLTF
-	TRBV19	TRBD1	TRBJ1-5	TGTGCCAGTAAGGGCAGGGGGCTAGGGGGATATCAGCCCCAGCATTTT	CASKGRGLGGYQPQHF
-	TRBV7-3	-	TRBJ1-1	TGTGCCTCTAGGGGGGACATGGACACTGAAGCTTTCTTT	CASRGDMDTEAFF
-	TRBV5-8	-	TRBJ2-3	TGTGCCAGCAGCTTGGGGGGGCCAATCCGGGATACGCAGTATTTT	CASSLGGPIRDTQYF
once	TRBV2	-	TRBJ1-4	TGTGCCAGCAGTGCGACAGGACCAAGAACTAATGAAAAACTGTTTTTT	CASSATGPRTNEKLFF
-	TRBV6-6	-	TRBJ2-7	TGTGCCAGCAGTTACTCGAGACAGCTGGACTTC	CASSYSRQLDF
-	TRBV5-1	TRBD1	TRBJ1-2	TGCGCCAGCAGCTTTTCGACAGGGAAAGATGGCTACACCTTC	CASSFSTGKDGYTF
-	TRBV6-5	-	TRBJ1-3	TGTGCCAGCAGTTACTCTTCGGGGGGTGACACCATATATTTT	CASSYSSGGDTIYF
-	TRBV5-1	TRBD1	TRBJ1-3	TGCGCCAGCAGCTTGGGACAGGGGCTCGGAAACACCATATATTTT	CASSLGQGLGNTIYF
few	TRBV4-2	TRBD2	TRBJ2-2	TGTGCCAGCAGCCCAACTAGCGGGGGTAAATCCGGGGAGCTGTTTTTT	CASSPTSGGKSGELFF
few	TRBV7-2	TRBD1	TRBJ1-1	TGTGCCAGCAGCTTACAGGGGGCGGACACTGAAGCTTTCTTT	CASSLQGADTEAFF
-	TRBV25-1	TRBD1	TRBJ1-4	TGTGCCAGCAGTGAGGCCAGGGGGAATGAAAAACTGTTTTTT	CASSEARGNEKLFF
-	TRBV7-3	-	TRBJ1-1	TGTGCCAGCAGCTCGCACAGGGAAACTGAAGCTTTCTTT	CASSSHRETEAFF
-	TRBV28	-	TRBJ1-1	TGTGCCAGCAGTTCCCCACCTCTCCCTCCGGGCCCTGAAGCTTTCTTT	CASSSPPLPPGPEAFF
-	TRBV27	-	TRBJ2-5	TGTGCCAGCAGTCCCCGGACAGCCCAAGAGACCCAGTACTTC	CASSPRTAQETQYF
-	TRBV5-1	-	TRBJ1-1	TGCGCCAGCAGCTCCCTGGCGGTCATGAACACTGAAGCTTTCTTT	CASSSLAVMNTEAFF
-	TRBV24-1	TRBD1	TRBJ2-2	TGTGCCACCAGTGATTTGCAAACAGGGGACGGGGAGCTGTTTTTT	CATSDLQTGDGELFF
-	TRBV27	-	TRBJ2-7	TGTGCCAGCAGTCCATACCGGGACAACTTCTACGAGCAGTACTTC	CASSPYRDNFYEQYF
-	TRBV6-6	TRBD1	TRBJ2-3	TGTGCCAGCAGCCGGGGACAGACAACAGATACGCAGTATTTT	CASSRGQTTDTQYF
-	TRBV4-2	TRBD1	TRBJ2-7	TGTGCCAGCAGCCAAGATCGTGCACGAACAGGGGGCTACGAGCAGTACTTC	CASSQDRARTGGYEQYF
-	TRBV10-2	-	TRBJ2-7	TGCGCCAGCACTCCGGGTTTGGAAGGGTTTACCTACGAGCAGTACTTC	CASTPGLEGFTYEQYF
-	TRBV3-1/TRBV3-2	-	TRBJ2-1	TGTGCCAGCAGCCATCAGACTTCTAATGAGCAGTTCTTC	CASSHQTSNEQFF
-	TRBV6-5	-	TRBJ2-7	TGTGCCAGCAGTTACTCGGAGACTTTCAGGAACGAGCAGTACTTC	CASSYSETFRNEQYF
once	TRBV15	-	TRBJ2-5	TGTGCCACCAGCAGAGGGCCCACGGCTGAGTACCAAGAGACCCAGTACTTC	CATSRGPTAEYQETQYF
-	TRBV28	TRBD1	TRBJ1-5	TGTGCCAGCAGACCCACACCGGGACAGGGTGGGGGGAGCAATCAGCCCCAGCATTTT	CASRPTPGQGGGSNQPQHF
-	TRBV7-2	TRBD1	TRBJ1-6	TGTGCCAGCAGCTTAGGGACAGGGTCGAGCTCCTATAATTCACCCCTCCACTTT	CASSLGTGSSSYNSPLHF
-	TRBV19	-	TRBJ2-7	TGTGCCAGTAGTATTGCAGGGGCCAGGAGCTCCTACGAGCAGTACTTC	CASSIAGARSSYEQYF
-	TRBV12-3/TRBV12-4	-	TRBJ2-7	TGTGCCAGCAGTTTAGTAGGGGGCTACGAGCAGTACTTC	CASSLVGGYEQYF
-	TRBV14	TRBD1	TRBJ2-2	TGTGCCAGCAGCCTTCGACAGGGCCACATCACCGGGGAGCTGTTTTTT	CASSLRQGHITGELFF